This passage covers 20 T cell receptor beta chains from one sample sequenced in a study of shared clonotypes between healthy human individuals. Data came from immunoSEQ multiplex PCR; TCRdb stores just in-frame clones and leaves some out. The table records approximately 2,300,000 clones, just under 95% of them present only once. The specimen was naive CD4+ T cells from PBMCs. The subset was: CD45RA+ positively selected. These receptors were taken from a man in his late teens or twenties in good health. Some clones in this sample may be carry-over from other donors' samples.

The V call is TRBV5-4, the J call TRBJ2-1; D is perhaps TRBD2 (5 bases). Germline CDR1 reads SGHNT; CDR2 reads YYREEE (reference sequence). This CDR3 region has 15 residues. Trimming removed 0 bases at V and 0 bases at J, with 7 bases between. As DNA, the CDR3 is TGTGCCAGCAGCTTGGACGGGGACTCCTACAATGAGCAGTTCTTC. Its translation is CASSLDGDSYNEQFF.

The chain carries TRBV18 and TRBJ2-7; 9 bases are shared with TRBD2. Germline V gives CDR1 KGHSH, CDR2 LQKENI. V lost 4 bases, J lost 0 bases, and 4 bases stayed unmatched. The CDR3 totals 15 residues. The CDR3 bases are TGTGCCAGCTCACTAGGGACTAGCAGCTCCTACGAGCAGTACTTC. As protein: CASSLGTSSSYEQYF.

V usage is TRBV6-1 and J usage is TRBJ2-1, with 12 bases lining up with TRBD2. CDR3 length equals 17 residues. Germline assignment: CDR1 MNHNS and CDR2 SASEGT. J gave up 7 bases and V 3 bases, and 10 bases lay outside the gene matches. The chain's CDR3 is CASSDFLAGGPGNEQFF. The CDR3 bases are TGTGCCAGCAGTGATTTTCTAGCGGGAGGGCCGGGGAATGAGCAGTTCTTC.

The chain carries TRBV10-1 and TRBJ2-1, with 7 bases identical to TRBD1. V lost 5 bases, J lost 8 bases, and 12 bases stayed unmatched. The CDR3 contains 15 residues. Germline loops: CDR1 WNHNN, CDR2 SYGVQD (reference sequence). This CDR3 is CASSPDRVRGHEQFF. The CDR3 DNA sequence: TGCGCCAGCAGTCCCGACAGGGTAAGGGGGCATGAGCAGTTCTTC.

The genes are TRBV11-2 and TRBJ2-5; D remains ambiguous. CDR3 length equals 13 residues. Germline V gene sequence: CDR1 SGHAT, CDR2 FQNNGV. Trimming pared 10 bases from V and 1 base from J, leaving 13 bases between. The DNA of the CDR3 is TGTGCCACCCGCCAGATCGCCCAAGAGACCCAGTACTTC. It is translated as CATRQIAQETQYF.

This rearrangement joins TRBV7-2 to TRBJ1-1; D remains ambiguous. Germline V gene data show CDR1 as SGHTA and CDR2 as FQGNSA. The CDR3 covers 15 residues. The ends were cut back, 1 base at V and 0 bases at J, with 9 bases in the middle. The CDR3 nucleotides read TGTGCCAGCAGCTTAGGGGTTAGCATGAACACTGAAGCTTTCTTT. The encoded protein is CASSLGVSMNTEAFF.

V gene TRBV5-4 combines with J gene TRBJ1-1; 7 bases are a match to TRBD1. CDR3 size: 14 residues. The V gene's germline CDR1 is SGHNT and CDR2 YYREEE (reference sequence). Trimming at V came to 4 bases and at J to 6 bases, leaving 9 bases not matched to a gene. CDR3 coding DNA: TGTGCCAGCAGCGCCTACAGGGGTCGATCTGAAGCTTTCTTT. Amino acids: CASSAYRGRSEAFF.

This chain links TRBV7-9 with TRBJ1-5; D may be TRBD1 (6 bases). V lost 1 base, J lost 0 bases, and 13 bases lay in between. This CDR3 comprises 17 residues. Germline V gene sequence: CDR1 SEHNR, CDR2 FQNEAQ (reference sequence). The CDR3 nucleotides read TGTGCCAGCAGCTTAGTTACAGGGAGGTATAGCAATCAGCCCCAGCATTTT. Its protein is CASSLVTGRYSNQPQHF.

The chain carries TRBV18 and TRBJ1-1, with D unresolved. The CDR3 totals 14 residues. The V gene lost 1 base and the J gene lost 1 base, with 7 bases spanning the gap. Germline V gene sequence: CDR1 KGHSH, CDR2 LQKENI. The CDR3 spells CASSPREANTEAFF. The DNA for the CDR3 is TGTGCCAGCTCACCACGGGAGGCGAACACTGAAGCTTTCTTT.

V gene TRBV7-9 combines with J gene TRBJ1-5, with a weak D call TRBD1 (6 bases). The V gene's germline CDR1 is SEHNR and CDR2 FQNEAQ (reference sequence). The germline V and J ends were trimmed by 3 bases and 6 bases, with 15 bases remaining between them. This CDR3 comprises 15 residues. CDR3 protein: CASSLGTGTVQPQHF. CDR3 sequence (DNA): TGTGCCAGCAGCTTGGGAACAGGGACGGTTCAGCCCCAGCATTTT.

The genes are TRBV28 and TRBJ2-2; D uncertain. The CDR3 has 13 amino acids. Germline assignment: CDR1 MDHEN and CDR2 SYDVKM. The V end lost 7 bases, the J end lost 1 base, and 7 bases lay between the germline ends. The CDR3 protein is CASKGQNTGELFF. Here the CDR3 DNA reads TGTGCCAGCAAAGGGCAGAACACCGGGGAGCTGTTTTTT.

The gene calls are TRBV5-6 and TRBJ1-1; D not resolved. Germline assignment: CDR1 SGHDT and CDR2 YYEEEE. V was shortened by 4 bases and J by 3 bases, with 16 bases between the two germline ends. The CDR3 spans 15 residues. The CDR3 nucleotides are TGTGCCAGCAGCCTATGGACCAAAGTGGACACTGAAGCTTTCTTT. Translating it yields CASSLWTKVDTEAFF.

Comments on this clone: The same CDR3 also results from other DNA sequences found in this sample. This chain links TRBV18 with TRBJ2-1, with D possibly TRBD2 on 5 matching bases. V was clipped by 3 bases and J by 2 bases, with 11 bases between them. Germline CDR1 is KGHSH and CDR2 is LQKENI. The CDR3 is 15 residues long. The DNA for the CDR3 is TGTGCCAGCTCACCGGCCAGCGGAACCTACAATGAGCAGTTCTTC. This codes for CASSPASGTYNEQFF.

Only a few counts were recorded for this clone. This chain joins TRBV7-9 and TRBJ1-5, with D unclear. With 6 bases removed from V and 3 bases from J, the gap between germline ends came to 6 bases. Germline CDR1 reads SEHNR; CDR2 reads FQNEAQ (reference sequence). The CDR3 sequence is 12 residues long. In nucleotides, the CDR3 is TGTGCCAGCAGGGAATTCAATCAGCCCCAGCATTTT. It is translated as CASREFNQPQHF.

The chain combines TRBV5-1 with TRBJ2-4; 9 bases agree with TRBD2. V shed 3 bases, J shed 7 bases, and the junction held 5 bases outside the gene matches. Germline V gene data show CDR1 as SGHRS and CDR2 as YFSETQ. The CDR3 runs to 14 residues. CDR3 protein: CASSSSSGNNIQYF. DNA of the CDR3: TGCGCCAGCAGCTCCTCTAGCGGGAACAACATTCAGTACTTC.

The genes are TRBV2 and TRBJ2-1; 9 nucleotides agree with TRBD1. The V and J ends lost 6 bases and 4 bases, in that order; junction bases with no gene match: 7. The CDR3 covers 15 residues. Germline V gene lookup returns CDR1 SNHLY and CDR2 FYNNEI. Here the CDR3 reads CASSPTGTGYNEQFF. The CDR3 DNA follows: TGTGCCAGCAGCCCGACCGGGACAGGGTACAATGAGCAGTTCTTC.

The chain couples TRBV4-2 to TRBJ1-2; 9 nucleotides agree with TRBD1. The V gene's germline CDR1 is LGHNA and CDR2 YNFKEQ. With V trimmed by 4 bases and J by 3 bases, 18 bases remained unmatched. The CDR3 has 19 residues. The CDR3, as DNA: TGTGCCAGCAGCCTCCTGGAGAAGTTTACAGGGGGCGAGGACTATGGCTACACCTTC. Residues: CASSLLEKFTGGEDYGYTF.

The chain links TRBV5-4 to TRBJ2-3; 10 bases line up with TRBD2. Per germline, CDR1 SGHNT and CDR2 YYREEE (reference sequence). The V segment lost 3 bases and the J segment 5 bases; nucleotides outside the gene matches: 3. This CDR3 has 14 amino acids. CDR3 residues: CASSWVAGGDTQYF. The CDR3 DNA is TGTGCCAGCAGCTGGGTAGCGGGAGGAGATACGCAGTATTTT.

The genes are TRBV4-2 and TRBJ1-2; TRBD1 agrees at 10 bases. Trimming removed 4 bases from V and 7 bases from J; junction bases left unmatched: 6. Germline CDR1 is LGHNA and CDR2 is YNFKEQ. The CDR3 runs to 14 residues. The CDR3 DNA sequence: TGTGCCAGCAGCCTTACCGGGACAGGGGTTGGCTACACCTTC. Translating it yields CASSLTGTGVGYTF.

V gene TRBV18 combines with J gene TRBJ1-5; the match to TRBD1 covers 9 bases. The CDR3 is made up of 17 amino acids. Germline loops: CDR1 KGHSH, CDR2 LQKENI. V was clipped by 3 bases and J by 4 bases; unmatched bases: 10. The CDR3 reads CASSPRGGQGRNQPQHF. In DNA form, the CDR3 reads TGTGCCAGCTCACCGCGGGGCGGACAGGGGAGAAATCAGCCCCAGCATTTT.